The 22 T cell receptor beta chains reported below all come from one sample, sequenced in a study of Ad26.COV2.S vaccination and SARS-CoV-2 variants. The treatment: roughly 20 received Ad26.COV2.S at low or high dose, single or two shots; several received placebo; per-sample allocation not given. Specimens were obtained on day 63 following the first vaccine or placebo injection. Some clones are missing from TCRdb's copy, which holds only in-frame ones; the method was immunoSEQ multiplex PCR. The data show approximately 450,000 clones, 90% seen once. This material consisted of peripheral blood, taken in a trial of Ad26.COV2.S vaccine versus placebo. These receptors all come from a person between 18 and 59 years old who received the Ad26.COV2.S COVID-19 vaccine or a placebo.

The rearrangement uses TRBV11-2 and TRBJ1-6; D is possibly TRBD1 (5 bases). V was pared by 4 bases and J by 1 base, with 11 bases between. Germline CDR1 reads SGHAT; CDR2 reads FQNNGV. CDR3 length: 16 amino acids. This chain's CDR3 is CASSWGTRSYNSPLHF. The CDR3 coding sequence is TGTGCCAGCAGCTGGGGGACCCGATCCTATAATTCACCCCTCCACTTT.

The chain recombines TRBV2 with TRBJ1-5; no firm D call. V was clipped by 2 bases and J by 5 bases, with 16 bases between them. Germline V gives CDR1 SNHLY, CDR2 FYNNEI. The CDR3 length is 16 residues. The CDR3 spells CASSEIRVGYDQPQHF. The CDR3 coding sequence is TGTGCCAGCAGTGAAATCCGGGTAGGGTACGATCAGCCCCAGCATTTT.

About this clone: Other DNA sequences in this sample translate to the same CDR3. This rearrangement joins TRBV6-5 to TRBJ1-5; no reliable D call. V lost 0 bases to trimming and J lost 5 bases, with 5 bases between them. The CDR3 has 13 residues. Germline V gene sequence: CDR1 MNHEY, CDR2 SVGAGI. The CDR3 spells CASSYSSYQPQHF. CDR3 bases: TGTGCCAGCAGTTACTCGAGTTATCAGCCCCAGCATTTT.

This rearrangement joins TRBV15 to TRBJ1-5, with D hard to call. Germline-derived CDR1 and CDR2 are LNHNV and YYDKDF (reference sequence). Trimming cost V 8 bases and J 3 bases, with 8 bases left between them. The CDR3 is 12 amino acids. The CDR3: CATAQDNQPQHF. The CDR3 nucleotides read TGTGCCACCGCGCAGGACAATCAGCCCCAGCATTTT.

Comment on this clone: Other nucleotide sequences from this sample produce the same CDR3. V usage is TRBV18 and J usage is TRBJ1-6; D remains unclear. V was clipped by 0 bases and J by 7 bases, with 1 base between them. The CDR3 is 12 residues long. Germline V lookup: CDR1 KGHSH, CDR2 LQKENI. The CDR3 coding sequence is TGTGCCAGCTCACCACCAAATTCACCCCTCCACTTT. This translates into CASSPPNSPLHF.

The chain combines TRBV19 with TRBJ2-1; 8 bases are a match to TRBD1. The V and J ends lost 6 bases and 0 bases, in that order; junction bases with no gene match: 4. The CDR3 has 15 amino acids. Germline CDR1 LNHDA, CDR2 SQIVND (reference sequence). Here the CDR3 DNA reads TGTGCCAGTAGCAGCACAGGGGGCTCCTACAATGAGCAGTTCTTC. Translation gives CASSSTGGSYNEQFF.

The chain couples TRBV6-5 to TRBJ1-2; 9 nucleotides match TRBD1. The CDR3 length is 14 residues. CDR1 and CDR2 (germline): MNHEY, SVGAGI. Trimming at V came to 5 bases and at J to 4 bases, leaving 5 bases not matched to a gene. The DNA for the CDR3 is TGTGCCAGCAGTCAGGGACAGGGACTCTATGGCTACACCTTC. Residues: CASSQGQGLYGYTF.

About this clone: Other DNA sequences in this sample translate to the same CDR3. The chain recombines TRBV9 with TRBJ1-3; D remains unclear. Germline CDR1 and CDR2: SGDLS and YYNGEE. Trimming took 0 bases from V and 2 from J, leaving 6 bases between them. The CDR3 is 14 amino acids. The CDR3 sequence is CASSVGGTGNTIYF. The CDR3, as DNA: TGTGCCAGCAGCGTAGGCGGGACTGGAAACACCATATATTTT.

The J gene is TRBJ1-2, the V gene TRBV10-3; D is perhaps TRBD1 (6 bases). With 3 bases removed from V and 4 bases from J, the gap between germline ends came to 21 bases. This CDR3 contains 17 residues. Germline-derived CDR1 and CDR2 are ENHRY and SYGVKD. As DNA, the CDR3 is TGTGCCATCAGTGACACCATGACAGGCCCAAGCGGCTATGGCTACACCTTC. Protein sequence: CAISDTMTGPSGYGYTF.

V usage is TRBV3-1 (or the pseudogene TRBV3-2) and J usage is TRBJ2-3; D may be TRBD2 (6 bases). V dropped 5 bases and J dropped 2 bases, with 14 bases sitting between them. The CDR3 is 15 amino acids. Germline CDR1 reads LGHDT; CDR2 reads YNNKEL (reference sequence). The CDR3 here is CASSIRGIPTDTQYF. As DNA, the CDR3 is TGTGCCAGCAGCATACGGGGGATCCCCACAGATACGCAGTATTTT.

This sequence joins TRBV4-3 and TRBJ2-1; the match to TRBD2 covers 9 bases. The trim removed 4 bases at V and 6 bases at J, leaving 7 bases unmatched. CDR1 is LGHNA, CDR2 YSLEER, per germline. The CDR3 spans 15 residues. CDR3 bases: TGCGCCAGCAGCCGTACGGGACTAGCTGCCAATGAGCAGTTCTTC. It translates to CASSRTGLAANEQFF.

The chain has TRBV7-9 and TRBJ1-1; D ambiguous. V was shortened by 7 bases and J by 1 base, with 7 bases between the two germline ends. The CDR3 is made up of 12 amino acids. Germline CDR1 is SEHNR and CDR2 is FQNEAQ (reference sequence). The CDR3 coding sequence is TGTGCCAGCACCCCTAAGAACACTGAAGCTTTCTTT. This sequence encodes CASTPKNTEAFF.

The V gene is TRBV4-1, the J gene TRBJ1-5, with D perhaps TRBD1 (6 bases). The CDR3 has 17 amino acids. Trimming pared 0 bases from V and 0 bases from J, leaving 12 bases between. The germline CDR1 and CDR2 sequences are MGHRA and YSYEKL. The CDR3 nucleotides read TGCGCCAGCAGCCAAGATCCCGGACAGAGTAGCAATCAGCCCCAGCATTTT. Residues: CASSQDPGQSSNQPQHF.

The chain is built from TRBV11-2 and TRBJ2-5; the D call may be TRBD1 or TRBD2 (5 bases each). Germline lookup yields CDR1 SGHAT and CDR2 FQNNGV. CDR3 length: 15 amino acids. Deletions cut 7 bases from V and 0 bases from J, with 15 bases between. CDR3 DNA: TGTGCCAGCACCCGGGACCCGGGGTACCAAGAGACCCAGTACTTC. Translated, it gives CASTRDPGYQETQYF. The full variable domain, rest sourced from reference TRBV11-2 and TRBJ2-5, is EAGVAQSPRYKIIEKRQSVAFWCNPISGHATLYWYQQILGQGPKLLIQFQNNGVVDDSQLPKDRFSAERLKGVDSTLKIQPAKLEDSAVYLCASTRDPGYQETQYFGPGTRLLVL.

The chain joins TRBV7-9 to TRBJ2-7; TRBD2 is a possible D gene (6 bases). The germline gives CDR1 SEHNR, CDR2 FQNEAQ (reference sequence). V lost 5 bases to trimming and J lost 2 bases, with 13 bases between them. The CDR3 length is 14 residues. CDR3 amino acids: CASSPRGRPYEQYF. Written as DNA, the CDR3 is TGTGCCAGCAGCCCGCGGGGCCGTCCCTACGAGCAGTACTTC. The variable domain in full, completed from reference TRBV7-9 and TRBJ2-7, reads DTGVSQNPRHKITKRGQNVTFRCDPISEHNRLYWYRQTLGQGPEFLTYFQNEAQLEKSRLLSDRFSAERPKGSFSTLEIQRTEQGDSAMYLCASSPRGRPYEQYFGPGTRLTVT.

Concerning this clone itself: Other DNA variants within this sample encode the same CDR3. The V call is TRBV3-1 (or the pseudogene TRBV3-2), the J call TRBJ2-5, with D perhaps TRBD1 (6 bases). Germline loops: CDR1 LGHDT, CDR2 YNNKEL (reference sequence). The CDR3 consists of 13 residues. Trimming pared 4 bases from V and 2 bases from J, leaving 8 bases between. This CDR3 reads CASSLGQQETQYF. CDR3 bases: TGTGCCAGCAGCCTGGGACAACAAGAGACCCAGTACTTC.

This chain joins TRBV7-6 and TRBJ1-6; 9 positions agree with TRBD1. The CDR3 is 13 residues long. Germline CDR1 is SGHVS and CDR2 is FNYEAQ. Trimming cost V 3 bases and J 9 bases; bases outside gene matches: 0. The CDR3 DNA sequence: TGTGCCAGCAGCTTGGACAGGGGTTCACCCCTCCACTTT. Its protein is CASSLDRGSPLHF.

The chain links TRBV2 to TRBJ1-6; no definite D call. V lost 4 bases and J 6 bases, leaving 13 bases between the germline ends. This CDR3 region has 15 residues. Germline CDR1 SNHLY, CDR2 FYNNEI. CDR3 residues: CASSGPGARNSPLHF. The CDR3 DNA reads as TGTGCCAGCAGTGGGCCGGGAGCTCGTAATTCACCCCTCCACTTT.

The chain joins TRBV6-2 or TRBV6-3 to TRBJ2-7; TRBD2 matches 10 bases. The length of the CDR3 is 16 residues. Trimming removed 2 bases from V and 5 bases from J; junction bases left unmatched: 9. Germline CDR1 and CDR2: MNHEY and SVGEGT. The CDR3 is CASSYMSGRANHEQYF. The CDR3 nucleotides are TGTGCCAGCAGTTACATGAGCGGGAGGGCCAACCACGAGCAGTACTTC.

This chain's CDR3 is CASSNYPGGGQPQHF. The DNA for the CDR3 is TGTGCCAGCAGTAACTACCCAGGGGGAGGACAGCCCCAGCATTTT. This chain uses TRBV27 with TRBJ1-5; TRBD1 aligns across 7 bases. The CDR3 extends over 15 amino acids. Losses at the gene ends were 5 bases for V and 7 bases for J; bases not matched to a gene: 11. Germline V gives CDR1 MNHEY, CDR2 SMNVEV (reference sequence).

The V and J genes are TRBV5-1 and TRBJ2-5; D is possibly TRBD1 (6 bases). V dropped 3 bases and J dropped 4 bases, with 13 bases sitting between them. Germline CDR1 SGHRS, CDR2 YFSETQ. CDR3 length: 14 residues. The CDR3 region has the DNA TGCGCCAGCAGCTACACAGGGACCCCAGAGACCCAGTACTTC. Its translation: CASSYTGTPETQYF.

This chain connects TRBV7-2 to TRBJ2-1; 9 positions agree with TRBD1. V shed 7 bases and J 8 bases; nucleotides not matched to a gene: 12. CDR1 SGHTA and CDR2 FQGNSA come from the germline V gene. The CDR3 runs 15 residues. The CDR3, as DNA: TGTGCCAGCAACTCCCCGGGACAGGGTGTTTATGAGCAGTTCTTC. This codes for CASNSPGQGVYEQFF.